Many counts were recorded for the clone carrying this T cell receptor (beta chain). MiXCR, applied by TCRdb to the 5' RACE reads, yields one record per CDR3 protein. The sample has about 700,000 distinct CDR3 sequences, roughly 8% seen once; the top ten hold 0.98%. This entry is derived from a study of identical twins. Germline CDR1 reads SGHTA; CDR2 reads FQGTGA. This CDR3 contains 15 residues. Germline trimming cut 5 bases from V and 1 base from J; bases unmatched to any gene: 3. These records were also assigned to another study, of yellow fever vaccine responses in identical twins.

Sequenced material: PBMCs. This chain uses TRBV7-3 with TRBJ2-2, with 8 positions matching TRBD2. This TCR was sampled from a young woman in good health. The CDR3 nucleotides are TGTGCCAGCAGCACGACTAGCGTGAACACCGGGGAGCTGTTTTTT. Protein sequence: CASSTTSVNTGELFF.